Listed below are T cell receptor beta chains from one sample, sequenced in a study of shared clonotypes between healthy human individuals. Only in-frame clones appear in the TCRdb table, and some are missing; sequencing was by immunoSEQ multiplex PCR. The sample lists more than 400,000 clones, 95% to 97% occurring once. The sample taken for sequencing was naive CD4+ T cells sorted from blood. The source of these receptors is a woman aged 30 to 39 in good health. Each CDR3 is given with its conserved first and last residue. The D gene is left open where the match is weak. Size values are once, few and many counts, or a class for expanded clones, and some rows have none.

V gene: TRBV25-1
clone size: .
J gene: TRBJ1-2
D gene: .
CDR3 DNA: TGTGCCAGCAGTCGAACACCGAACTATGGCTACACCTTC
CDR3 protein: CASSRTPNYGYTF

V gene: TRBV5-5
clone size: .
J gene: TRBJ1-5
D gene: .
CDR3 DNA: TGTGCCAGCAGCTCCACGGGTCGGGGGTTTCAGCCCCAGCATTTT
CDR3 protein: CASSSTGRGFQPQHF

V gene: TRBV7-9
clone size: .
J gene: TRBJ2-2
D gene: .
CDR3 DNA: TGTGCCAGCAGCTTGGGACAGAACACCGGGGAGCTGTTTTTT
CDR3 protein: CASSLGQNTGELFF

V gene: TRBV7-9
clone size: once
J gene: TRBJ2-5
D gene: .
CDR3 DNA: TGTGCCAGCAGCCCACTAACAGGGCCGGGAGAGACCCAGTACTTC
CDR3 protein: CASSPLTGPGETQYF

V gene: TRBV29-1
clone size: .
J gene: TRBJ2-7
D gene: .
CDR3 DNA: TGCAGCGTTGAGCCGCAGGAACCCTACGAGCAGTACTTC
CDR3 protein: CSVEPQEPYEQYF

V gene: TRBV28
clone size: .
J gene: TRBJ2-3
D gene: TRBD2
CDR3 DNA: TGTGCCAGCAGTTCATTTTCTGCTAGCGGGATCAGCACAGATACGCAGTATTTT
CDR3 protein: CASSSFSASGISTDTQYF

V gene: TRBV2
clone size: .
J gene: TRBJ2-7
D gene: TRBD1
CDR3 DNA: TGTGCCAGCAGTGTCCGGGACAGGCCCGGCGAGCAGTACTTC
CDR3 protein: CASSVRDRPGEQYF

V gene: TRBV5-5
clone size: .
J gene: TRBJ1-1
D gene: .
CDR3 DNA: TGTGCCAGCAGCTTGGAGGAATTGAACACTGAAGCTTTCTTT
CDR3 protein: CASSLEELNTEAFF

V gene: TRBV5-1
clone size: .
J gene: TRBJ2-7
D gene: TRBD1
CDR3 DNA: TGCGCCAGCAGCGCCGGGACAGGGGTCTACGAGCAGTACTTC
CDR3 protein: CASSAGTGVYEQYF

V gene: TRBV6-1
clone size: .
J gene: TRBJ2-3
D gene: TRBD2
CDR3 DNA: TGTGCCAGCAGTGACGTCGGGAGGAGGAGCACAGATACGCAGTATTTT
CDR3 protein: CASSDVGRRSTDTQYF

V gene: TRBV28
clone size: .
J gene: TRBJ1-5
D gene: .
CDR3 DNA: TGTGCCAGCAGTTTAATCTGGGATCAGCCCCAGCATTTT
CDR3 protein: CASSLIWDQPQHF

V gene: TRBV5-1
clone size: .
J gene: TRBJ2-2
D gene: TRBD2
CDR3 DNA: TGCGCCAGCAGCTGGTGGCTAGCGGGAGGGCCTGGCGGGGAGCTGTTTTTT
CDR3 protein: CASSWWLAGGPGGELFF

V gene: TRBV5-5
clone size: .
J gene: TRBJ1-5
D gene: .
CDR3 DNA: TGTGCCAGCACCGTCTCACTTGGACCAGGTTTGCCCCAGCATTTT
CDR3 protein: CASTVSLGPGLPQHF

V gene: TRBV4-2
clone size: .
J gene: TRBJ2-7
D gene: .
CDR3 DNA: TGTGCCAGCAGCCAAAAAGCTGGACTGCCTTTCTCCTACGAGCAGTACTTC
CDR3 protein: CASSQKAGLPFSYEQYF

V gene: TRBV10-3
clone size: .
J gene: TRBJ1-5
D gene: .
CDR3 DNA: TGTGCCATCAGTGAGACACCGCCTAGCAATCAGCCCCAGCATTTT
CDR3 protein: CAISETPPSNQPQHF

V gene: TRBV5-1
clone size: .
J gene: TRBJ2-1
D gene: .
CDR3 DNA: TGCGCCAGCAGCCCCCGGGCTAGCGATGACAATGAGCAGTTCTTC
CDR3 protein: CASSPRASDDNEQFF

V gene: TRBV6-5
clone size: .
J gene: TRBJ2-1
D gene: TRBD2
CDR3 DNA: TGTGCCAGCAGATTAGCGGGAGGTGGATACAATGAGCAGTTCTTC
CDR3 protein: CASRLAGGGYNEQFF

V gene: TRBV6-1
clone size: .
J gene: TRBJ2-5
D gene: TRBD2
CDR3 DNA: TGTGCCAGCAGTGTAGCGGGACCCCGGGAGACCCAGTACTTC
CDR3 protein: CASSVAGPRETQYF

V gene: TRBV28
clone size: .
J gene: TRBJ2-7
D gene: .
CDR3 DNA: TGTGCCAGCAGAGGCAGGGGCGAATCCTACGAGCAGTACTTC
CDR3 protein: CASRGRGESYEQYF

V gene: TRBV28
clone size: .
J gene: TRBJ1-4
D gene: TRBD1
CDR3 DNA: TGTGCCAGCAGTCGGCCGGGACAGGGTCGAGAAAAACTGTTTTTT
CDR3 protein: CASSRPGQGREKLFF

V gene: TRBV27
clone size: .
J gene: TRBJ2-3
D gene: TRBD2
CDR3 DNA: TGTGCCAGCGGACTAGCGGGAGGAGAAGATACGCAGTATTTT
CDR3 protein: CASGLAGGEDTQYF

V gene: TRBV28
clone size: once
J gene: TRBJ2-1
D gene: TRBD2
CDR3 DNA: TGTGCCAGCAGCCTTAGCGGGAGTGGCTACAATGAGCAGTTCTTC
CDR3 protein: CASSLSGSGYNEQFF

V gene: TRBV5-1
clone size: once
J gene: TRBJ2-1
D gene: TRBD1
CDR3 DNA: TGCGCCAGCAGCATCTTGGGGACAGGGGCTATCGATGAGCAGTTCTTC
CDR3 protein: CASSILGTGAIDEQFF

V gene: TRBV28
clone size: .
J gene: TRBJ1-2
D gene: TRBD1
CDR3 DNA: TGTGCCAGCACGGACAGGACTAACTATGGCTACACCTTC
CDR3 protein: CASTDRTNYGYTF

V gene: TRBV6-5
clone size: .
J gene: TRBJ2-3
D gene: .
CDR3 DNA: TGTGCCAGCAGACTAAGCTGGGGGCCAGATACGCAGTATTTT
CDR3 protein: CASRLSWGPDTQYF

V gene: TRBV19
clone size: .
J gene: TRBJ2-3
D gene: .
CDR3 DNA: TGTGCCAGTAGACCCGGGACCAATCCCACAGATACGCAGTATTTT
CDR3 protein: CASRPGTNPTDTQYF

V gene: TRBV5-6
clone size: .
J gene: TRBJ1-2
D gene: TRBD1
CDR3 DNA: TGTGCCAGCAGCTTGGGGGGTCTCCAGACAGGGAACTATGGCTACACCTTC
CDR3 protein: CASSLGGLQTGNYGYTF

V gene: TRBV30
clone size: .
J gene: TRBJ2-1
D gene: .
CDR3 DNA: TGTGCCTGGAGTGTACTAGGGAGTCCCGGGATAAACAATGAGCAGTTCTTC
CDR3 protein: CAWSVLGSPGINNEQFF

V gene: TRBV5-1
clone size: .
J gene: TRBJ2-1
D gene: .
CDR3 DNA: TGCGCCAGCAGCTTGGTGACAGACTACAATGAGCAGTTCTTC
CDR3 protein: CASSLVTDYNEQFF

V gene: TRBV5-1
clone size: .
J gene: TRBJ2-7
D gene: TRBD1
CDR3 DNA: TGCGCCAGCAGCTTTGGGACAGGGGGCATCGAGCAGTACTTC
CDR3 protein: CASSFGTGGIEQYF

V gene: TRBV19
clone size: once
J gene: TRBJ2-7
D gene: .
CDR3 DNA: TGTGCCAGTAGTATAGTCGGGGGAACCTACGAGCAGTACTTC
CDR3 protein: CASSIVGGTYEQYF

V gene: TRBV5-1
clone size: once
J gene: TRBJ1-1
D gene: TRBD1
CDR3 DNA: TGCGCCAGCAGCCCGTATCCGGGACAGGGCGTGAACACTGAAGCTTTCTTT
CDR3 protein: CASSPYPGQGVNTEAFF

V gene: TRBV5-4
clone size: .
J gene: TRBJ2-2
D gene: TRBD2
CDR3 DNA: TGTGCCAGCAGCTCCCCGGGACTAAACACCGGGGAGCTGTTTTTT
CDR3 protein: CASSSPGLNTGELFF

V gene: TRBV7-6
clone size: .
J gene: TRBJ2-3
D gene: TRBD2
CDR3 DNA: TGTGCCAGCAGCGACCGACTAGCAGATCCCACAGATACGCAGTATTTT
CDR3 protein: CASSDRLADPTDTQYF

V gene: TRBV7-3
clone size: .
J gene: TRBJ1-3
D gene: .
CDR3 DNA: TGTGCCAGCAGTGACTCTGGAAACACCATATATTTT
CDR3 protein: CASSDSGNTIYF

V gene: TRBV2
clone size: .
J gene: TRBJ1-2
D gene: TRBD1
CDR3 DNA: TGTGCCAGCAGATCTGGACAGGGGCTCTATGGCTACACCTTC
CDR3 protein: CASRSGQGLYGYTF

V gene: TRBV11-2
clone size: .
J gene: TRBJ2-3
D gene: TRBD2
CDR3 DNA: TGTGCCAGCAGCTTGGTTCCTAGCGGGAGGGCGACAGATACGCAGTATTTT
CDR3 protein: CASSLVPSGRATDTQYF

V gene: TRBV5-1
clone size: .
J gene: TRBJ2-7
D gene: TRBD2
CDR3 DNA: TGCGCCAGCAGCTCGGGACTAGGGAACGCCATGGAGCAGTACTTC
CDR3 protein: CASSSGLGNAMEQYF

V gene: TRBV11-2
clone size: .
J gene: TRBJ2-5
D gene: .
CDR3 DNA: TGTGCCAGCAGCTTAGATGACTACCGAGAGACCCAGTACTTC
CDR3 protein: CASSLDDYRETQYF